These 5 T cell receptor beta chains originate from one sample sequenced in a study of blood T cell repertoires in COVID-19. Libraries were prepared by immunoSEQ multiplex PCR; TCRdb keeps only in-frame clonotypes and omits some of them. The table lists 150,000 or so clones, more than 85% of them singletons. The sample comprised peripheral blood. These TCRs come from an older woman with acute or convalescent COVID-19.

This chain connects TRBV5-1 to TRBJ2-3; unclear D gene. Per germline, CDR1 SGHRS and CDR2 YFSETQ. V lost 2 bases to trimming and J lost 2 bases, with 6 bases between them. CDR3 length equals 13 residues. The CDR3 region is CASSLTPTDTQYF. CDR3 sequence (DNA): TGCGCCAGCAGCTTAACTCCCACAGATACGCAGTATTTT.

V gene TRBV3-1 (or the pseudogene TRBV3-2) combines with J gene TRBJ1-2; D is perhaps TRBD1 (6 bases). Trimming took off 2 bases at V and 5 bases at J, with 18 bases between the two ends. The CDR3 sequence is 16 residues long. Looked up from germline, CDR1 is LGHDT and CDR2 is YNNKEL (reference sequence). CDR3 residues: CASSQLTGFRAYGYTF. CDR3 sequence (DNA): TGTGCCAGCAGCCAATTGACAGGCTTCAGGGCTTATGGCTACACCTTC.

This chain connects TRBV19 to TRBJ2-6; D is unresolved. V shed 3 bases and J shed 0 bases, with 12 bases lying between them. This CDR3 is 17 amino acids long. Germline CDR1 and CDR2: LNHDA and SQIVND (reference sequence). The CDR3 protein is CASSIDKPYSGANVLTF. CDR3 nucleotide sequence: TGTGCCAGTAGTATCGACAAGCCCTACTCTGGGGCCAACGTCCTGACTTTC.

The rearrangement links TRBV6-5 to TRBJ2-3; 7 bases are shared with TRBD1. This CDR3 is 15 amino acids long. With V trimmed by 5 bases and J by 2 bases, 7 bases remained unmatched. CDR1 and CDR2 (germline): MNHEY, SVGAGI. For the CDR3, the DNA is TGTGCCAGCAGTCTCGGGACAGAGCCCACAGATACGCAGTATTTT. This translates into CASSLGTEPTDTQYF.

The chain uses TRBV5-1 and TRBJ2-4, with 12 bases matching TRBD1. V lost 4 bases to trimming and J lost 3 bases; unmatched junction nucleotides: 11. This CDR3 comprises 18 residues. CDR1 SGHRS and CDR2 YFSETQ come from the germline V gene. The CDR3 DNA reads TGCGCCAGCAGCCTGGGACAGGGGGCGACGTATTACAAAAACATTCAGTACTTC. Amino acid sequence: CASSLGQGATYYKNIQYF.